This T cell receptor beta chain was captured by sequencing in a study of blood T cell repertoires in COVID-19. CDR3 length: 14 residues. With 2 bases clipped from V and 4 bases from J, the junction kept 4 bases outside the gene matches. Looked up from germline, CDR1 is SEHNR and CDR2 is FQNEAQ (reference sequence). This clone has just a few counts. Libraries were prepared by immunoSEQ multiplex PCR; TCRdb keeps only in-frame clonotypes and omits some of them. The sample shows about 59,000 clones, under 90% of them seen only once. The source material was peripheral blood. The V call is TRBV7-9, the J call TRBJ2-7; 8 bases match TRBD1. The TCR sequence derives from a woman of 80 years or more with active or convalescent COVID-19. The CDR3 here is CASSLTTGDYEQYF. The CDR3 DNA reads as TGTGCCAGCAGCTTAACGACAGGGGATTACGAGCAGTACTTC.